This T cell receptor (beta chain) was profiled in a study of cytomegalovirus exposure and HLA in healthy donors. The PCR employed 60 Vbeta primers together with 13 Jbeta primers. Here immunoSEQ multiplex PCR was the method, and the copy in TCRdb shows in-frame clones only, minus some. The sample includes around 150,000 clones, approximately 75% seen only once; the top ten take approximately 2.1%. Sequenced: PBMCs. This receptor was identified in a woman between 18 and 30 years old in good health and CMV-seronegative.

The CDR3 here is CASTPKGGAHGYTF. The CDR3 nucleotides read TGTGCCAGCACCCCAAAGGGGGGGGCCCATGGCTACACCTTC. This sequence joins TRBV2 and TRBJ1-2; possible D gene TRBD1, 6 bases. Trimming pared 7 bases from V and 6 bases from J, leaving 18 bases between. This CDR3 comprises 14 residues. In germline, CDR1 is SNHLY, CDR2 FYNNEI.